The 5 T cell receptor beta chains given below trace back to one sample, sequenced in a study of vaccination and CD4 T cells after COVID-19. Their antigens remain unidentified. The Oncomine TCR Beta short-read assay generated sequence data from the DNA of cultured CD4+ T cells. TCRdb re-called the PCR reads with MiXCR, one entry per CDR3 protein. The table includes roughly 19,000 distinct CDR3 sequences, roughly 50% detected once. Noted treatment: approximately 10-day PBMC culture with coronavirus spike peptide pools or control peptides (ViraFEST assay). The sequencing sample was made of CD4+ T cells from blood, cultured in vitro. These TCRs come from a human donor who had recovered from COVID-19.

The CDR3 region has the DNA TGTGCCAGCAGCTTACGGTCTGCCCCTGAAGCTTTCTTT. As protein: CASSLRSAPEAFF. The chain uses TRBV7-9 and TRBJ1-1; D uncertain. Germline V gene sequence: CDR1 SEHNR, CDR2 FQNEAQ (reference sequence). The ends were cut back, 2 bases at V and 6 bases at J, with 10 bases in the middle. The CDR3 totals 13 residues.

The chain carries TRBV7-2 and TRBJ1-5; 9 bases agree with TRBD1. Trimming took 5 bases from V and 3 from J; bases not matched to a gene: 8. The CDR3 has 16 residues. From germline, CDR1 is SGHTA and CDR2 FQGNSA. The CDR3 region has the DNA TGTGCCAGCAGCGCCCAAGGGACAGGGAACAATCAGCCCCAGCATTTT. This encodes CASSAQGTGNNQPQHF.

The rearrangement links TRBV30 to TRBJ1-5, with D perhaps matching TRBD1 (6 bases). This CDR3 has 15 amino acids. V was trimmed by 0 bases and J by 3 bases, leaving 12 bases between them. Looked up from germline, CDR1 is GTSNPN and CDR2 is SVGIG (reference sequence). CDR3 sequence: CAWSVRGDTNQPQHF. The DNA of the CDR3 is TGTGCCTGGAGTGTTCGAGGGGACACCAATCAGCCCCAGCATTTT.

In its sample, this clonotype was seen a few times. The chain couples TRBV5-8 to TRBJ1-1; no firm D call. The CDR3 is 14 amino acids. Trimming shortened V by 4 bases and J by 0 bases, and 10 bases separated the two germline ends. The germline V gene has CDR1 SGHTS and CDR2 YDEGEE. CDR3: CASSARTMNTEAFF. CDR3 nucleotide sequence: TGTGCCAGCAGCGCTAGGACCATGAACACTGAAGCTTTCTTT.

This chain links TRBV7-2 with TRBJ1-6; D is perhaps TRBD1 (5 bases). The CDR3 extends over 17 amino acids. The ends were cut back, 1 base at V and 2 bases at J, with 12 bases in the middle. The germline gives CDR1 SGHTA, CDR2 FQGNSA. This CDR3 is CASSLDMGPTYNSPLHF. CDR3 DNA sequence: TGTGCCAGCAGCTTAGACATGGGGCCGACCTATAATTCACCCCTCCACTTT. Looking up the rest from reference TRBV7-2 and TRBJ1-6 gives the full variable domain: GAGVSQSPSNKVTEKGKDVELRCDPISGHTALYWYRQSLGQGLEFLIYFQGNSAPDKSGLPSDRFSAERTGGSVSTLTIQRTQQEDSAVYLCASSLDMGPTYNSPLHFGNGTRLTVT.